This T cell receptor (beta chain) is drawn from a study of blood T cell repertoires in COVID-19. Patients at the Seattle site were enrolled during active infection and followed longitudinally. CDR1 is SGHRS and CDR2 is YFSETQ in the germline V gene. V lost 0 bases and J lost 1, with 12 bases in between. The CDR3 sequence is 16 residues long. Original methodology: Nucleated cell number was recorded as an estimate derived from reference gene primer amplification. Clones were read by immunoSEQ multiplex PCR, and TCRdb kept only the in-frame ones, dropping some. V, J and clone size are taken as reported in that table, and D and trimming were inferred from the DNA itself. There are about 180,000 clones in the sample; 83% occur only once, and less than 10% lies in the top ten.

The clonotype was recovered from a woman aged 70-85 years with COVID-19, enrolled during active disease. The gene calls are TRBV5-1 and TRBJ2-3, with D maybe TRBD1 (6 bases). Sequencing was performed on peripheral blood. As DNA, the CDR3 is TGCGCCAGCAGCTTGGTGGGGACACACCGCACAGATACGCAGTATTTT. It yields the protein CASSLVGTHRTDTQYF.